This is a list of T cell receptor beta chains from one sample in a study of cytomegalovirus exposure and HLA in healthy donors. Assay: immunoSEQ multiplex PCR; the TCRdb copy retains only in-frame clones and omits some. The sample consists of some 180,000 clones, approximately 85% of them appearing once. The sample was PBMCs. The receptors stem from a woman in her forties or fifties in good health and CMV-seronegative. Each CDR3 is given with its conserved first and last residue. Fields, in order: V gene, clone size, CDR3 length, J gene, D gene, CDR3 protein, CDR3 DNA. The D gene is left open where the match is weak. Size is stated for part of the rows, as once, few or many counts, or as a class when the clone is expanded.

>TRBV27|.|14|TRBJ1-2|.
CASSFSGVSYGYTF
TGTGCCAGCAGTTTCTCGGGGGTCAGCTATGGCTACACCTTC
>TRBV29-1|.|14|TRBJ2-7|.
CSVEDRSGLYEQYF
TGCAGCGTTGAAGATCGGTCAGGTTTATACGAGCAGTACTTC
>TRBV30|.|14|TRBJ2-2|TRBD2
CAWSSGTLTGELFF
TGTGCCTGGAGTAGCGGGACCTTAACCGGGGAGCTGTTTTTT
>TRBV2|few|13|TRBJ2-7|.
CASTAQGMGEQYF
TGTGCCAGCACCGCGCAGGGAATGGGTGAGCAGTACTTC
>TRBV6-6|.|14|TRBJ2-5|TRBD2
CASSGGLALETQYF
TGTGCCAGCAGTGGGGGACTAGCACTAGAGACCCAGTACTTC
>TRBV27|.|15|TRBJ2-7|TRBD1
CASRQSTGGAYEQYF
TGTGCCAGCAGACAATCCACAGGGGGTGCCTACGAGCAGTACTTC
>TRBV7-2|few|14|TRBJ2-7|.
CASSQDYHSYEQYF
TGTGCCAGCAGCCAAGACTACCACTCCTACGAGCAGTACTTC
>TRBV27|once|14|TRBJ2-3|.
CASSPSAEADTQYF
TGTGCCAGCAGTCCCTCGGCGGAGGCAGATACGCAGTATTTT
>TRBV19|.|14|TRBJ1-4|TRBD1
CASSIQGAHEKLFF
TGTGCCAGTAGTATTCAGGGGGCGCATGAAAAACTGTTTTTT
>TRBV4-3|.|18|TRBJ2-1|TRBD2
CASSQGVLSGSGFNEQFF
TGCGCCAGCAGCCAAGGGGTACTTAGCGGGAGCGGCTTTAATGAGCAGTTCTTC
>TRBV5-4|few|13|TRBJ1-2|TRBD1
CASSPTGMSGYTF
TGTGCCAGCAGCCCGACAGGGATGAGTGGCTACACCTTC
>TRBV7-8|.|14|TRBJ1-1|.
CASSPPERNTEAFF
TGTGCCAGCAGCCCCCCGGAGAGGAACACTGAAGCTTTCTTT
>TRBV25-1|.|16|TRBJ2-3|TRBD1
CASSESRTGGRDTQYF
TGTGCCAGCAGTGAATCTCGGACAGGGGGAAGGGATACGCAGTATTTT
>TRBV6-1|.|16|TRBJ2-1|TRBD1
CASRELLTGGFGEQFF
TGTGCCAGCAGAGAACTTCTGACAGGGGGCTTTGGTGAGCAGTTCTTC
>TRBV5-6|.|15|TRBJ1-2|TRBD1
CASSSTGTGGYGYTF
TGTGCCAGCAGCTCGACCGGGACAGGGGGGTATGGCTACACCTTC
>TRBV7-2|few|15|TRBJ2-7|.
CASSLVVLSPGEQYF
TGTGCCAGCAGCTTAGTAGTGCTATCCCCGGGGGAGCAGTACTTC
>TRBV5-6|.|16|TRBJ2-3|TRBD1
CASSLGPGQGADTQYF
TGTGCCAGCAGCTTGGGACCGGGACAGGGGGCAGATACGCAGTATTTT
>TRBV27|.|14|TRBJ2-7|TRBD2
CASSAGLAGSEQYF
TGTGCCAGCAGTGCCGGACTAGCGGGATCCGAGCAGTACTTC
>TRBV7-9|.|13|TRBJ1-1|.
CSSSRGGNTEAFF
TGTTCCAGCAGCCGGGGGGGGAACACTGAAGCTTTCTTT
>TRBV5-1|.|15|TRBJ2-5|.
CASSSALQGRETQYF
TGCGCCAGCAGCTCGGCGTTACAGGGAAGGGAGACCCAGTACTTC
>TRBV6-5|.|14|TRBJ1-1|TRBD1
CASSSDRGGTEAFF
TGTGCCAGCAGTTCGGACAGGGGTGGCACTGAAGCTTTCTTT
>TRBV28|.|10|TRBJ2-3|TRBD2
CARRGDTQYF
TGTGCCAGGCGGGGGGATACGCAGTATTTT
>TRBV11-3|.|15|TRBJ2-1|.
CASSSGTGGYNEQFF
TGTGCCAGCAGCTCCGGGACTGGTGGGTACAATGAGCAGTTCTTC
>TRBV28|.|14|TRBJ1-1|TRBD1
CASSFGQGSSEAFF
TGTGCCAGCAGTTTTGGACAGGGATCGTCTGAAGCTTTCTTT
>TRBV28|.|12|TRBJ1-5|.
CAADLSNQPQHF
TGTGCCGCGGATCTTAGCAATCAGCCCCAGCATTTT
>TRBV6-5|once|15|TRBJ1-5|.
CASSPRGGSNQPQHF
TGTGCCAGCAGTCCCCGAGGGGGTAGCAATCAGCCCCAGCATTTT
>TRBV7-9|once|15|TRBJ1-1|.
CASSSRVGGNTEAFF
TGTGCCAGCAGCAGCCGAGTGGGAGGGAACACTGAAGCTTTCTTT
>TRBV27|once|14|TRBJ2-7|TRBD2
CASRLGEGSYEQYF
TGTGCCAGCAGACTAGGGGAGGGCTCCTACGAGCAGTACTTC
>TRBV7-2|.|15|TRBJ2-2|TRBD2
CASRLAGANTGELFF
TGTGCCAGCAGACTAGCGGGAGCGAACACCGGGGAGCTGTTTTTT
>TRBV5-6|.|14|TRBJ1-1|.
CASSSGVQNTEAFF
TGTGCCAGCAGCTCAGGGGTTCAGAACACTGAAGCTTTCTTT
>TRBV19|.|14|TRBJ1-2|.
CASRACTSNYGYTF
TGTGCCAGTAGAGCCTGTACCTCTAACTATGGCTACACCTTC
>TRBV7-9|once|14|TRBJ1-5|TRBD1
CASSKDRANQPQHF
TGTGCCAGCAGCAAAGACAGGGCCAATCAGCCCCAGCATTTT
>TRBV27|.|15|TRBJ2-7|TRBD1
CASRIQGFEPYEQYF
TGTGCCAGCAGAATACAGGGGTTTGAGCCCTACGAGCAGTACTTC
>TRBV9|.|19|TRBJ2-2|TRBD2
CASSVLPSSGRADTGELFF
TGTGCCAGCAGCGTATTACCTTCTAGCGGGAGGGCCGACACCGGGGAGCTGTTTTTT
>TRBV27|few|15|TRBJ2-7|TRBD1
CASSFPWTGLYEQYF
TGTGCCAGCAGTTTTCCCTGGACAGGGCTCTACGAGCAGTACTTC
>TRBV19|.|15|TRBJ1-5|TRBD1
CASSRMGQGNQPQHF
TGTGCCAGTAGTAGAATGGGACAGGGAAATCAGCCCCAGCATTTT
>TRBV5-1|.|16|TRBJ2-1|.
CASSPRALQGGNEQFF
TGCGCCAGCAGCCCCCGGGCCCTCCAAGGGGGCAATGAGCAGTTCTTC
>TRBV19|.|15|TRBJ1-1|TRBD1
CASSPSGTGDTEAFF
TGTGCCAGTAGCCCATCCGGGACAGGGGACACTGAAGCTTTCTTT
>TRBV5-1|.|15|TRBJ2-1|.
CASSLPGSSYNEQFF
TGCGCCAGCAGCTTGCCGGGGAGCTCCTACAATGAGCAGTTCTTC
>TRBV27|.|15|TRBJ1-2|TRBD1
CASSPRDRPHYGYTF
TGTGCCAGCAGCCCAAGGGACAGGCCTCACTATGGCTACACCTTC